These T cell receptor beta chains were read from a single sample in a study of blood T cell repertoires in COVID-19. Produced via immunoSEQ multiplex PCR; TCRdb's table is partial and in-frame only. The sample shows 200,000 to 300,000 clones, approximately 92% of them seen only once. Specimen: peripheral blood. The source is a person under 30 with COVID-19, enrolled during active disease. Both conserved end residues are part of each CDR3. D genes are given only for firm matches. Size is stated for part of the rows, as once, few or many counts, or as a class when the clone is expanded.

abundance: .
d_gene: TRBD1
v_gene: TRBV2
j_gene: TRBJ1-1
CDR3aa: CASRPGTGLEGEAFF
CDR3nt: TGTGCCAGCCGCCCCGGGACAGGGCTGGAAGGTGAAGCTTTCTTT

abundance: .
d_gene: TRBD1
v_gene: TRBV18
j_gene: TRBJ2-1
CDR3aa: CASTIRDRGYNEQFF
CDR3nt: TGTGCCAGCACAATCCGGGACAGGGGTTACAATGAGCAGTTCTTC

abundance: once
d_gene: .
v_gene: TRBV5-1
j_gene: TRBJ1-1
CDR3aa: CASSSSRAKNTEAFF
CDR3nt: TGCGCCAGCAGCTCCTCCAGGGCGAAGAACACTGAAGCTTTCTTT

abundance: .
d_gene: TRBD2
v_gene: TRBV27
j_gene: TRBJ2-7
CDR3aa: CASSLRPLAGSSYEQYF
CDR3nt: TGTGCCAGCAGTCTCCGCCCCCTAGCGGGATCCTCCTACGAGCAGTACTTC

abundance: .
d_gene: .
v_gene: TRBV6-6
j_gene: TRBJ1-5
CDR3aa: CASSYSGGQVPPQHF
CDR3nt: TGTGCCAGCAGTTACTCGGGGGGGCAGGTTCCGCCCCAGCATTTT

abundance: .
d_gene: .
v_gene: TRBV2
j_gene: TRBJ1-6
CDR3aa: CASIRGRQDFSYNSPLHF
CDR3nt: TGTGCCAGCATAAGAGGGAGACAGGACTTCTCCTATAATTCACCCCTCCACTTT

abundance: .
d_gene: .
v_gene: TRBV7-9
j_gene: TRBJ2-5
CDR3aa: CASSLASYQETQYF
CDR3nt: TGTGCCAGCAGCTTAGCGAGCTACCAAGAGACCCAGTACTTC

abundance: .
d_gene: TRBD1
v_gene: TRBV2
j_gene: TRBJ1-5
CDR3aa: CASSGTGGRSNQPQHF
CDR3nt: TGTGCCAGCAGTGGGACAGGGGGTCGCAGCAATCAGCCCCAGCATTTT

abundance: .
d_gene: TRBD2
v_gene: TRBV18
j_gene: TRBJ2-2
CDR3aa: CASSPASGYTGELFF
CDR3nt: TGTGCCAGCTCACCCGCTAGCGGCTACACCGGGGAGCTGTTTTTT

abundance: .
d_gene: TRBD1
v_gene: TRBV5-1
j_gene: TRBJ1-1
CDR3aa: CASSLTGEKGTEAFF
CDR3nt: TGCGCCAGCAGCCTTACAGGGGAGAAAGGGACTGAAGCTTTCTTT

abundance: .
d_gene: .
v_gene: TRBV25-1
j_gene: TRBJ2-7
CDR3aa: CASSVHGAYEQYF
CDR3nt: TGTGCCAGCAGTGTACACGGAGCCTACGAGCAGTACTTC

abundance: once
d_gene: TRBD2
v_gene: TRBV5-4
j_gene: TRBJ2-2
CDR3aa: CATSGLVDGELFF
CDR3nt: TGTGCCACCTCGGGACTAGTGGACGGGGAGCTGTTTTTT

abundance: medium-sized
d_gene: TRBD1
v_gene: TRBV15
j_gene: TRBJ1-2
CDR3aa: CATSQREDRAFYGYTF
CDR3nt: TGTGCCACCAGCCAACGCGAGGACAGGGCTTTCTATGGCTACACCTTC

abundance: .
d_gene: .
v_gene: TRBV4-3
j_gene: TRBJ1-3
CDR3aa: CASSQDPGVVNTIYF
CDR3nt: TGCGCCAGCAGCCAAGATCCGGGGGTCGTAAACACCATATATTTT

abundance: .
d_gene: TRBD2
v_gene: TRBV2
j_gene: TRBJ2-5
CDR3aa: CASSEDGRALRETQYF
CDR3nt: TGTGCCAGCAGTGAAGACGGGAGGGCCCTCAGGGAGACCCAGTACTTC

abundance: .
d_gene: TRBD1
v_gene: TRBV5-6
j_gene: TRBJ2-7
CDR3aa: CASSSGTGTAIWEQYF
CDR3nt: TGTGCCAGCAGCTCGGGAACCGGGACAGCGATATGGGAGCAGTACTTC

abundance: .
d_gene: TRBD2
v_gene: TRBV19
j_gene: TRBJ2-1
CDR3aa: CASSITAAGGSEQFF
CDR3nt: TGTGCCAGTAGTATAACGGCAGCGGGGGGGTCTGAGCAGTTCTTC

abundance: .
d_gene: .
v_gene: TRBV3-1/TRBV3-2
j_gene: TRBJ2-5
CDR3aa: CASSPLGETQYF
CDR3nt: TGTGCCAGCAGCCCTCTAGGCGAGACCCAGTACTTC

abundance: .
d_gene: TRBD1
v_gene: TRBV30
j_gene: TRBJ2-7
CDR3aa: CAWSVPVGTGTSYEQYF
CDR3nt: TGTGCCTGGAGTGTACCCGTAGGGACAGGGACCTCCTACGAGCAGTACTTC

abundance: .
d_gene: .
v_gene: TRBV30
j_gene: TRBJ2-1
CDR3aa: CAWSAYPDEQFF
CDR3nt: TGTGCCTGGAGCGCTTATCCGGATGAGCAGTTCTTC

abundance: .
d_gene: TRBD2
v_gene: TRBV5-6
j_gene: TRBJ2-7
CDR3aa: CASSASSGGYEQYF
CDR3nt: TGTGCCAGCAGCGCCTCTAGCGGGGGGTACGAGCAGTACTTC

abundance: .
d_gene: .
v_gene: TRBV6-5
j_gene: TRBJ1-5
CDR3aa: CASSYGGESNQPQHF
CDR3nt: TGTGCCAGCAGTTACGGTGGGGAGAGCAATCAGCCCCAGCATTTT

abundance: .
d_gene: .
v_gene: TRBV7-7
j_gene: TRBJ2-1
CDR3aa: CASSLAREAPYNEQFF
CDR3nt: TGTGCTAGCAGCTTAGCACGAGAGGCCCCCTACAATGAGCAGTTCTTC

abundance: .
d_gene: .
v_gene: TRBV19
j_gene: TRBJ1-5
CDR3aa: CASSFGRGSNQPQHF
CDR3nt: TGTGCCAGTAGTTTCGGCAGAGGAAGCAATCAGCCCCAGCATTTT